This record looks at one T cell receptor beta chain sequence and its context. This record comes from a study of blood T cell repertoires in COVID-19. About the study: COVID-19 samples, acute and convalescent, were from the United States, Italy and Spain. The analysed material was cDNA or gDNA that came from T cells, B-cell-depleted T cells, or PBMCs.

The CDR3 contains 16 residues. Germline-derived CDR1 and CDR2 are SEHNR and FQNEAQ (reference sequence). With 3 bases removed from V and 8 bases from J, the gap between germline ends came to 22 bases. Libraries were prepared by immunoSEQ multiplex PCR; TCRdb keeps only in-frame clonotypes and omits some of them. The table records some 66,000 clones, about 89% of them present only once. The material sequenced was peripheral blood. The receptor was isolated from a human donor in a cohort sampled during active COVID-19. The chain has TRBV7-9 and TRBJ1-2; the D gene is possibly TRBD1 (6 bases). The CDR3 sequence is CASSFRTEGPLGGYTF. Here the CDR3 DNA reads TGTGCCAGCAGCTTTAGGACAGAAGGGCCTTTAGGAGGCTACACCTTC.